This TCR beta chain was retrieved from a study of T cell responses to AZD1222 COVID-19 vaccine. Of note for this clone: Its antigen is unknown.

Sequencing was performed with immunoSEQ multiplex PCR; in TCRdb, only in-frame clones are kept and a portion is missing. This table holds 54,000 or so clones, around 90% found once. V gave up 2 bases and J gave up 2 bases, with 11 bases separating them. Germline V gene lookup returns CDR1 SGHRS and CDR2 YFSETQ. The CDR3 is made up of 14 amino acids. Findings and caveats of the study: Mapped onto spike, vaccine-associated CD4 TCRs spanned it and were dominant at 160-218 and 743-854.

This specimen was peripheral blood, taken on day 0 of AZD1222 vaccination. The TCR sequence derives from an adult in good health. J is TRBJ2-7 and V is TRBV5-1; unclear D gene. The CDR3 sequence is CASSFNGPPYEQYF. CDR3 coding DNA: TGCGCCAGCAGCTTTAACGGACCTCCCTACGAGCAGTACTTC.